The table lists the clone carrying this T cell receptor beta chain with a few counts. MiXCR was run by TCRdb on the reads, yielding one entry per CDR3 protein. This table holds approximately 240,000 distinct CDR3 sequences, around 30% found once. The data belong to a study of kidney transplant recipient with SARS-CoV-2 infection. This receptor was obtained from a male patient between 25 and 40 years old who had COVID-19 and was a kidney transplant recipient. A share of the T cells may be of graft donor origin. The material sequenced was a blood sample, taken at baseline and on day 111 from a kidney transplant recipient.

The CDR3 DNA follows: TGTGCCAGTAGTATCACAGGGGCTGACATTCAGTACTTC. Protein: CASSITGADIQYF. The chain couples TRBV19 to TRBJ2-4; TRBD1 matches at 7 bases. This CDR3 is 13 amino acids long. Trimming removed 3 bases from V and 8 bases from J; junction bases left unmatched: 4. The V gene's germline CDR1 is LNHDA and CDR2 SQIVND (reference sequence).